The following is a T cell receptor (beta chain) sequence with its context. The antigen remains undetermined. This sample stems from a study of shared clonotypes between healthy human individuals. The overall study: A donor's plate count was three for CD4 naive and three for CD4 memory; CD8 naive had two and CD8 memory one. General study results and limits: Shared across a few donors were around 4.7% of the naive CD4 clonotypes. The four-donor shared clonotypes exceeded non-shared clonotypes in generation probability, with non-shared ones scoring lower. At large depth, rarefaction still showed sorted-subset sequencing to be incomplete.

Assay: immunoSEQ multiplex PCR; the TCRdb copy retains only in-frame clones and omits some. The data hold around 1.5 million clones, with under 99% observed a single time. The germline V gene encodes CDR1 SGHAT and CDR2 FQNNGV. V dropped 6 bases and J dropped 1 base, with 9 bases sitting between them. This CDR3 is built from 13 residues. The sample comprised naive CD4+ T cells sorted from blood. Noted subset: CD45RA+ positively selected. V is TRBV11-2 and J is TRBJ1-1; D gene ambiguous. This clonotype was obtained from a man younger than 40 in good health. CDR3 DNA: TGTGCCAGCAGGGACCTCAAGAACACTGAAGCTTTCTTT. Its protein product is CASRDLKNTEAFF.